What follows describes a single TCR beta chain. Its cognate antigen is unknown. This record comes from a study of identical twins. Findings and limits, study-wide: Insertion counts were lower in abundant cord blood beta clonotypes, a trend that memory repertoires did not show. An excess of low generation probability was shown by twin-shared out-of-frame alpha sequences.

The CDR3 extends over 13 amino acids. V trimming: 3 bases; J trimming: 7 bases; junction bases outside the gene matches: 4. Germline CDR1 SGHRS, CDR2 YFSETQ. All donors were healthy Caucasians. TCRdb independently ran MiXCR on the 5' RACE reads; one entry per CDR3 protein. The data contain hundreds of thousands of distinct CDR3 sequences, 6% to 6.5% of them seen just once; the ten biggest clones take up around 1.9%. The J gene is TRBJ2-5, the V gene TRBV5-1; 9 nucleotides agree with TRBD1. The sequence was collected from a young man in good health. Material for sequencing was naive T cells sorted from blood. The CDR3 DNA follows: TGCGCCAGCAGCTCACAGGGGGCGAGGACCCAGTACTTC. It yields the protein CASSSQGARTQYF.